The entry that follows covers one T cell receptor beta chain sequence. Only a few counts were recorded for this clone. What antigen it recognizes has not been identified. Base qualities are not at hand, and no much larger clone is one base apart. Every sample was amplified as two independent genomic DNA replicates, using approximately 0.54 ug for blood and roughly 1.4 ug for tumor or normal breast. Following the manufacturer's instructions, the ImmunoSeq Intro kit was used to carry out TCRB sequencing on genomic DNA. Multiplex PCR ran 30 to 40 cycles with proprietary primers and spike-in control sequences for absolute quantification. Single-end 150-bp reads were used to sequence an 87-bp fragment covering the CDR3 and the flanking V and J genes. Seven samples, with two replicates for each sample, were multiplexed per lane of an Illumina MiSeq using version 3.0 chemistry. The authors processed their data as follows. Raw data were processed by the vendor's proprietary pipeline, with both replicates merged into one result per sample. Productive rearrangements sharing the V-gene family, CDR3 amino acid sequence and J-gene segment were defined as clonotypes. Clonality was computed as 1 minus the normalized Shannon entropy (Pielou evenness) of TCRB abundances. To estimate T cell density, the total number of templates was divided by the input cell count, which was inferred from how much DNA went in. Recon was used with default parameters to estimate total repertoire diversity and clonality. Clonotypes with over 0.1% abundance in tumor and at least 32-fold higher abundance in tumor than in normal breast were defined as tumor-enriched. TCRdb obtained this table from immuneACCESS and retained in-frame rearrangements with V and J assigned. These tables miss some clones; where compared with another copy, unresolved V genes account for less than half of the shortfall, and the remainder is unexplained. V and J calls and clone size are those listed in that table; D and trimming were worked out from the DNA. This sample has 45,000 to 60,000 clones in its table, and around 90% of those were observed once. Of the sample, around 4.7% falls within the top ten clones.

At the junction V is shortened by 10 bases and J by 0 bases; bases outside the gene matches: 2. The CDR3 numbers 14 residues from cysteine through phenylalanine. Solely the CDR3 DNA is kept, with 42 bases framed from the first base. The germline V gene (reference sequence) specifies WNHNN as CDR1 and SYGVQD as CDR2. The study profiled bulk TCR beta-chain repertoires in matched peripheral blood, tumor and adjacent normal breast tissue taken from fewer than 20 patients with early-stage breast cancer. Before surgery, whole blood (about 5-10 mL) was collected into EDTA tubes and processed within 2 hours. Ficoll-Paque centrifugation in SepMate-50 tubes was used to isolate peripheral blood mononuclear cells. PBMCs were cryopreserved in aliquots of about 2 to 4 million cells in about 90% FBS with about 10% DMSO and kept in liquid nitrogen. Genomic DNA was extracted with the Qiagen AllPrep DNA/RNA Mini kit.

This sample is drawn from a study of early stage breast cancer tumors (dated by TCRdb to 2015 to 2018). At the level of the whole study: Of the approximately 15 invasive breast tumors, around twelve were found to be estrogen receptor-positive, progesterone receptor-positive and HER2-negative. About 70% of the 12 ER+/PR+/HER2- tumors were invasive ductal carcinomas, while the other four were invasive lobular carcinomas. The average read coverage per sample was roughly 9.6-fold. The samples as a whole yielded 2 million to 3 million detected templates, corresponding to 900,000 to 1,100,000 unique clonotypes. The investigation overall reported the following: Chain pairing and functional markers such as CD4, CD8 and FOXP3 were missed by bulk genomic DNA sequencing of unsorted cells. Greater similarity was observed between blood and normal breast repertoires than between blood and tumor repertoires, and tumor was distinguished from normal in about 85% of the 16 patients when each tissue was compared with blood. Because the cohort was small, analysis by tumor subtype was not possible. Enriched TCRB sequences shared across patients were mostly commonly generated sequences, unlikely to play an important role in the tumor microenvironment. About 2.7-fold higher T cell density and higher clonality were observed in tumors than in adjacent normal breast tissue.

The source material was blood. The receptor was isolated from a person between 65 and 79 years old with breast cancer. The V gene is TRBV10-1 and the J gene is TRBJ2-3; a stretch of 12 junction bases matches TRBD2. Here is the DNA: TGCGCCACAGGGACTAGCGGGAGCACAGATACGCAGTATTTT. This gives the protein CATGTSGSTDTQYF.